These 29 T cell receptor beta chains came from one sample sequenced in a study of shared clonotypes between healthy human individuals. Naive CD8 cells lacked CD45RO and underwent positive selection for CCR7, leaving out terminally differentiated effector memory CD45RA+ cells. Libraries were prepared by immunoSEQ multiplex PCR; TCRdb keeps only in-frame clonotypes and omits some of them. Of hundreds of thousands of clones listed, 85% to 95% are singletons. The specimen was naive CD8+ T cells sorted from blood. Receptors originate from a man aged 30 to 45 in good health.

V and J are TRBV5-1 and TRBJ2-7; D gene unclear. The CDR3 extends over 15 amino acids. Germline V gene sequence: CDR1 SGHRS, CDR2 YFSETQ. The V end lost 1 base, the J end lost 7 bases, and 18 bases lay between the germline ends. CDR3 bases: TGCGCCAGCAGCTTGCGTTCGGATGGGCTTGGGGAGCAGTACTTC. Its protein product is CASSLRSDGLGEQYF.

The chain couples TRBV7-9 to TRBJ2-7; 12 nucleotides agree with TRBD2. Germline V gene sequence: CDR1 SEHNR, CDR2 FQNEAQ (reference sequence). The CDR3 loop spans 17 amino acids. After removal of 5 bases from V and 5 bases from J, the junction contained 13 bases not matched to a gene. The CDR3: CASSPRPSSGRANEQYF. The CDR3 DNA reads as TGTGCCAGCAGCCCCCGGCCGTCTAGCGGGAGGGCCAACGAGCAGTACTTC.

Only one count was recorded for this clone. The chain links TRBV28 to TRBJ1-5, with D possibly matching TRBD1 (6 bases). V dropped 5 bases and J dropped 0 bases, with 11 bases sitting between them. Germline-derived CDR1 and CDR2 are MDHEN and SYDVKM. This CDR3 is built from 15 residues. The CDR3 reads CASSAQGNSNQPQHF. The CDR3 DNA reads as TGTGCCAGCAGTGCACAGGGTAATAGCAATCAGCCCCAGCATTTT.

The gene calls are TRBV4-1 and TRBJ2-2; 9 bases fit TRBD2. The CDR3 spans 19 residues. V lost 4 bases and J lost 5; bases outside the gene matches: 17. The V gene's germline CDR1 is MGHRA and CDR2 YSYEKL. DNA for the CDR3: TGCGCCAGCAGCCCTCTTGTGGCTGGCGGGAGGGCTGAGACCGGGGAGCTGTTTTTT. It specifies CASSPLVAGGRAETGELFF.

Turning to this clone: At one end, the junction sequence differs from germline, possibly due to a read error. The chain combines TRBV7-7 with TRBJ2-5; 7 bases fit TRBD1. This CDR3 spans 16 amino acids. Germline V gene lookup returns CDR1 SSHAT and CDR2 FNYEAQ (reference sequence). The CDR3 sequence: CASSLDPWDSQETQYF. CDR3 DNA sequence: TGTGCTAGCAGCCTAGACCCCTGGGACAGCCAAGAGACCCAGTACTTC.

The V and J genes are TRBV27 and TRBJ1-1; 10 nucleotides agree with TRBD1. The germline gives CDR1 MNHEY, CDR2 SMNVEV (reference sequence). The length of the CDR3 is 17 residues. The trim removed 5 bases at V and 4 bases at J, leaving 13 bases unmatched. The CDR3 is CASSLRQGATLGTEAFF. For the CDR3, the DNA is TGTGCCAGCAGTCTCCGACAGGGGGCAACTCTGGGCACTGAAGCTTTCTTT.

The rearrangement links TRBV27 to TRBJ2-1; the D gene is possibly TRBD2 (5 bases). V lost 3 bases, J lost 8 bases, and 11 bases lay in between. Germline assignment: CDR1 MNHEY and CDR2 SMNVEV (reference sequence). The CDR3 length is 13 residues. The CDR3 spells CASSFSGSDEQFF. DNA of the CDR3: TGTGCCAGCAGTTTTAGTGGGAGTGATGAGCAGTTCTTC.

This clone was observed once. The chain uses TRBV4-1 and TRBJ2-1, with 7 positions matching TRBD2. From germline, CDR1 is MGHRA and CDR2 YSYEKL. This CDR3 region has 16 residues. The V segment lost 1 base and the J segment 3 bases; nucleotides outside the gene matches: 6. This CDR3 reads CASSQAFSGLYNEQFF. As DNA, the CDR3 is TGCGCCAGCAGCCAAGCCTTTAGCGGGCTCTACAATGAGCAGTTCTTC.

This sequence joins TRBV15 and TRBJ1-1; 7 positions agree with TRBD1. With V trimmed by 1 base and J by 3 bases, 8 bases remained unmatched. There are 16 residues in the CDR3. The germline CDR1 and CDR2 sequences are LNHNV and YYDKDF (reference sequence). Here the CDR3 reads CATSRGQTGIYTEAFF. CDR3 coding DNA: TGTGCCACCAGCAGAGGTCAGACAGGGATCTACACTGAAGCTTTCTTT.

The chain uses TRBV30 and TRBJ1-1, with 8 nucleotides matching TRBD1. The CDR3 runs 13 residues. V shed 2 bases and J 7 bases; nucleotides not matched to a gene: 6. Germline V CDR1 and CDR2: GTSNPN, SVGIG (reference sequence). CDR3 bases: TGTGCCTGGAGTCAGGGGGCTGGGGATGAAGCTTTCTTT. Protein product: CAWSQGAGDEAFF. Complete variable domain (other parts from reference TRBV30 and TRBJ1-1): SQTIHQWPATLVQPVGSPLSLECTVEGTSNPNLYWYRQAAGRGLQLLFYSVGIGQISSEVPQNLSASRPQDRQFILSSKKLLLSDSGFYLCAWSQGAGDEAFFGQGTRLTVV.

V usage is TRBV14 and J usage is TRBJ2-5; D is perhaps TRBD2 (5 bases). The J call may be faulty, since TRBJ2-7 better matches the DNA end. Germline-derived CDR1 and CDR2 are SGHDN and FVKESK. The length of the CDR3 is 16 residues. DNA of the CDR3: TGTGCCAGCAGCCAAGTGCCAGCGGCCATTTCCTACGAGCAGTACTTC. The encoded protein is CASSQVPAAISYEQYF.

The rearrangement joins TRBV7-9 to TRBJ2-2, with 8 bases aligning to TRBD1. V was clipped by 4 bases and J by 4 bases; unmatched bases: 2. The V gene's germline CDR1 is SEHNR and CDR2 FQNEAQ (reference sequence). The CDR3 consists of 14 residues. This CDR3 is CASSSTGGTGELFF. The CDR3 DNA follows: TGTGCCAGCAGCTCTACAGGGGGCACCGGGGAGCTGTTTTTT.

The DNA for the CDR3 is TGTGCCAGCAGCCCCGCGGCGGGGACAGGGCTTAACACCGGGGAGCTGTTTTTT. Amino acids: CASSPAAGTGLNTGELFF. This chain uses TRBV5-6 with TRBJ2-2; 9 nucleotides align to TRBD1. The germline CDR1 and CDR2 sequences are SGHDT and YYEEEE. The CDR3 spans 18 residues. Trimming at V came to 4 bases and at J to 2 bases, leaving 12 bases not matched to a gene.

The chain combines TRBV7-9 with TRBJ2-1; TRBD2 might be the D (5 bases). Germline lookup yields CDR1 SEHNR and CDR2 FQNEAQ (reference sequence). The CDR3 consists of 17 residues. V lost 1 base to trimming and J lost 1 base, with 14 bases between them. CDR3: CASSLVGLRGSYNEQFF. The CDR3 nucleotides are TGTGCCAGCAGCTTAGTCGGACTGAGAGGGTCCTACAATGAGCAGTTCTTC.

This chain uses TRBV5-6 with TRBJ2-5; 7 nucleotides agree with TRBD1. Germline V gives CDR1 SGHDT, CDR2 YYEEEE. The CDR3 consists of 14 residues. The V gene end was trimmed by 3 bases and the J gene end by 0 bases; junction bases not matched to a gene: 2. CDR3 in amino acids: CASSSTGNQETQYF. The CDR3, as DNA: TGTGCCAGCAGCTCGACAGGGAACCAAGAGACCCAGTACTTC.

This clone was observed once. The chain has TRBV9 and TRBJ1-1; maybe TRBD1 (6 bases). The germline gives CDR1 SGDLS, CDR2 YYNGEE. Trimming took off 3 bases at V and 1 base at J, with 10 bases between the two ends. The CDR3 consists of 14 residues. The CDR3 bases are TGTGCCAGCAGCGCAGACAGGACGAACACTGAAGCTTTCTTT. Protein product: CASSADRTNTEAFF.

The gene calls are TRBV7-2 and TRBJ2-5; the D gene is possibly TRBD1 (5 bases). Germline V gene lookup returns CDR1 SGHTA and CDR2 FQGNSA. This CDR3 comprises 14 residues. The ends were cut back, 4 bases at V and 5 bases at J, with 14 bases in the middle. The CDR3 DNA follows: TGTGCCAGCAGCTACTCTCAGGGTCGGGAGACCCAGTACTTC. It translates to CASSYSQGRETQYF.

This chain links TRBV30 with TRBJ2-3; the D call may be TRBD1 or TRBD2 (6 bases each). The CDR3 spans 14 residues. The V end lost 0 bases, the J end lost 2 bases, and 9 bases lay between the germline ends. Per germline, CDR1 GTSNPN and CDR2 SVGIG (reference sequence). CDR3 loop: CAWSVGGTTDTQYF. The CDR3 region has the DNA TGTGCCTGGAGTGTAGGGGGGACCACAGATACGCAGTATTTT.

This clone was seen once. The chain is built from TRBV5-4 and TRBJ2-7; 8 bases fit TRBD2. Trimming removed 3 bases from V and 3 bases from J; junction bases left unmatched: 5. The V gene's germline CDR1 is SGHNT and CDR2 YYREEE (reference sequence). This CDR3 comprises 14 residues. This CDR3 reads CASSSGLEIYEQYF. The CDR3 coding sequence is TGTGCCAGCAGCTCGGGACTAGAGATCTACGAGCAGTACTTC.

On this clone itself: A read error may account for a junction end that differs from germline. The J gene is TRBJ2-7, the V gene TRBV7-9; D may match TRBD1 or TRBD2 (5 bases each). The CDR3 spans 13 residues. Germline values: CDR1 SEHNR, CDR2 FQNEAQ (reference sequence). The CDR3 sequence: CASSPVTRDLKDF. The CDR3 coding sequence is TGTGCCAGCAGCCCCGTCACCCGGGACCTAAAGGACTTC.

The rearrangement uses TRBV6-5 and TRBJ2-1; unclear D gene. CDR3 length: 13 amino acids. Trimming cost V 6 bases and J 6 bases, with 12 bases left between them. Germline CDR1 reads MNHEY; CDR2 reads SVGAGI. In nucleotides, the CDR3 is TGTGCCAGCAGGACCGTCGTGGGCAATGAGCAGTTCTTC. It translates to CASRTVVGNEQFF.

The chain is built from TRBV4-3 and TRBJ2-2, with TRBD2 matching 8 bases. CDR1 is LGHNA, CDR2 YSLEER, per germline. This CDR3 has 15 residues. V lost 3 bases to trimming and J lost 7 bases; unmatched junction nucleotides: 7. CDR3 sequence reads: CASSQGTSSYGELFF. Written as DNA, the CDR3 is TGCGCCAGCAGCCAGGGGACTAGTAGCTACGGGGAGCTGTTTTTT.

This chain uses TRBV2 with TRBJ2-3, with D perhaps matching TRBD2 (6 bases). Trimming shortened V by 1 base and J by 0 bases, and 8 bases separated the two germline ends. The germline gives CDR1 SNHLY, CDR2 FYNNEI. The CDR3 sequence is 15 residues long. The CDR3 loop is CASSEGAGSTDTQYF. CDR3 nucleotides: TGTGCCAGCAGTGAAGGGGCGGGAAGCACAGATACGCAGTATTTT.

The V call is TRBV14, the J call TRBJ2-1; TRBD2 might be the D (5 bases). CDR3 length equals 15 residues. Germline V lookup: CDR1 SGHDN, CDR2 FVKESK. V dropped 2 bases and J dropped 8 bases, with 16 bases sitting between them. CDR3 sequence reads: CASSQTGGSFDEQFF. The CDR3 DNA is TGTGCCAGCAGCCAAACGGGCGGGTCCTTCGATGAGCAGTTCTTC.

Written as DNA, the CDR3 is TGTGCCAGCAACCAACAGGGGGCTTACGAGCAGTACTTC. Protein sequence: CASNQQGAYEQYF. The chain has TRBV13 and TRBJ2-7; TRBD1 agrees at 9 bases. J gave up 4 bases and V 7 bases, and 5 bases lay outside the gene matches. CDR1 PRHDT and CDR2 FYEKMQ come from the germline V gene (reference sequence). This CDR3 has 13 residues.

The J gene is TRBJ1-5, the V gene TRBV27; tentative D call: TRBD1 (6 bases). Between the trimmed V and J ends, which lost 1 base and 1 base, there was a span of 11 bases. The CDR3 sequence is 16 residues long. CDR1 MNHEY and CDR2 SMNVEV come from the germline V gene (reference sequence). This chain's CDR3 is CASSLYSRGSNQPQHF. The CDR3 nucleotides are TGTGCCAGCAGTTTATATAGCAGGGGCAGCAATCAGCCCCAGCATTTT.

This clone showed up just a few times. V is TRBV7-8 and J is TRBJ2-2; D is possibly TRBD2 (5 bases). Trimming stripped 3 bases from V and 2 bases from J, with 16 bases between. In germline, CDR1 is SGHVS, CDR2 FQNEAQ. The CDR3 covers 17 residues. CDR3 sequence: CASSFVNGLINTGELFF. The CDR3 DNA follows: TGTGCCAGCAGCTTCGTTAATGGACTTATAAACACCGGGGAGCTGTTTTTT.

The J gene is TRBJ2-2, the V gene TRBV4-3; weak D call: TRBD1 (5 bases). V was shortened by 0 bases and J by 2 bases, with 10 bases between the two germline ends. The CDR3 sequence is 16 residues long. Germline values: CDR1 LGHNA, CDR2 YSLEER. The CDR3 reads CASSQDSGFNTGELFF. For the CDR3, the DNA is TGCGCCAGCAGCCAAGATTCAGGGTTCAACACCGGGGAGCTGTTTTTT.

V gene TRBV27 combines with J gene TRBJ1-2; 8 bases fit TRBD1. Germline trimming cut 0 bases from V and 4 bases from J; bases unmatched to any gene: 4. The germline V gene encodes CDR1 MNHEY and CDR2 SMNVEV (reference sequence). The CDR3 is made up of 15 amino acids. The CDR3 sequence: CASSLSPGTGYGYTF. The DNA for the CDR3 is TGTGCCAGCAGTTTATCGCCCGGGACAGGCTATGGCTACACCTTC.